The 5 T cell receptor beta chains listed next were all sequenced from one sample in a study of blood T cell repertoires in COVID-19. Measured with immunoSEQ multiplex PCR; TCRdb has only the in-frame clones, and not every one. The sample lists fewer than 150,000 clones, around 86% occurring once. Sequenced material: PBMCs or T cells enriched from blood (not recorded which). Receptor source: a man aged 25 to 45 who had recovered from COVID-19.

The chain couples TRBV20-1 to TRBJ2-4, with D hard to call. Trimming pared 6 bases from V and 4 bases from J, leaving 4 bases between. This CDR3 is built from 10 residues. Looked up from germline, CDR1 is DFQATT and CDR2 is SNEGSKA (reference sequence). DNA of the CDR3: TGCAGTGCCAGGAAAAACATTCAGTACTTC. It is translated as CSARKNIQYF.

The rearrangement uses TRBV5-4 and TRBJ2-2; 10 nucleotides agree with TRBD2. With V trimmed by 3 bases and J by 7 bases, 6 bases remained unmatched. CDR3 size: 15 residues. Germline-derived CDR1 and CDR2 are SGHNT and YYREEE (reference sequence). The CDR3 sequence: CASSYQAGGFGELFF. As DNA, the CDR3 is TGTGCCAGCAGCTACCAAGCGGGGGGGTTCGGGGAGCTGTTTTTT.

This chain connects TRBV19 to TRBJ2-1, with D possibly matching TRBD2 (5 bases). The CDR3 has 16 amino acids. V was trimmed by 7 bases and J by 0 bases, leaving 16 bases between them. From germline, CDR1 is LNHDA and CDR2 SQIVND (reference sequence). CDR3 sequence: CASTLSSVGSYNEQFF. The CDR3, as DNA: TGTGCCAGTACTCTAAGTAGCGTAGGCTCCTACAATGAGCAGTTCTTC.

V gene TRBV10-3 combines with J gene TRBJ1-1; possible D gene TRBD1, 5 bases. Trimming left V 6 bases short and J 1 base short, with 9 bases between. From germline, CDR1 is ENHRY and CDR2 SYGVKD. The CDR3 totals 13 residues. CDR3 region: CAIRTGENTEAFF. CDR3 coding DNA: TGTGCCATCAGGACGGGGGAGAACACTGAAGCTTTCTTT.

The CDR3 DNA reads as TGCGCCAGCAGCTTGGTCGGACAGGGGAACACTGAAGCTTTCTTT. Translated, it gives CASSLVGQGNTEAFF. The chain employs TRBV5-1 and TRBJ1-1; 8 positions agree with TRBD1. Trimming cost V 0 bases and J 1 base; bases outside gene matches: 2. Germline CDR1 reads SGHRS; CDR2 reads YFSETQ. The CDR3 runs to 15 residues.